This T cell receptor beta chain was retrieved from a study of T cell responses to AZD1222 COVID-19 vaccine. The wider study: Timing groups of about 4 and about 12 weeks for second doses were pooled.

Overall study results and limits: Across spike, vaccine-associated CD4 TCRs were found, dominant at 160-218 and 743-854. Spike-specific TCR breadth and depth grew following two AZD1222 doses. Clonal diversity was possibly underestimated, and white British individuals and females predominated among donors.

Method: immunoSEQ multiplex PCR; TCRdb's copy keeps in-frame clones and lacks some. The sample records 150,000 or so clones, 90% being singletons. Comments on this clone: Its antigen is currently unknown.

The V gene's germline CDR1 is MDHEN and CDR2 SYDVKM. This CDR3 region has 11 residues. V shed 7 bases and J shed 8 bases, with 11 bases lying between them. The TCR comes from an adult in good health. This sample comprised peripheral blood, obtained on day 0 of AZD1222 vaccination. The chain combines TRBV28 with TRBJ1-2; tentatively, D is TRBD1 (6 bases). Written as DNA, the CDR3 is TGTGCCAGCAAAAGACAGGTCGGCTACACCTTC. It yields the protein CASKRQVGYTF.